This note documents a single TCR beta chain sequence. Trimming took 0 bases from V and 9 from J, leaving 10 bases between them. Germline V CDR1 and CDR2: SGHRS, YFSETQ. The CDR3 loop spans 13 amino acids. The entry originates in a study of blood T cells in healthy people across ages. The second PCR ran about 6 to 11 cycles with a sample-barcoded 5' primer and J-beta primers. TCRdb redid the calling of the 5' RACE reads with MiXCR, one entry per CDR3 protein. The sample yields 1.5 million to 2 million distinct CDR3 sequences, around 50% seen once. This TCR was recovered from a middle-aged woman in good health. This chain connects TRBV5-1 to TRBJ2-1, with D possibly matching TRBD2 (5 bases). Sequences were obtained from blood. This CDR3 reads CASSLEGALEQFF. As DNA, the CDR3 is TGCGCCAGCAGCTTGGAGGGAGCGCTTGAGCAGTTCTTC.